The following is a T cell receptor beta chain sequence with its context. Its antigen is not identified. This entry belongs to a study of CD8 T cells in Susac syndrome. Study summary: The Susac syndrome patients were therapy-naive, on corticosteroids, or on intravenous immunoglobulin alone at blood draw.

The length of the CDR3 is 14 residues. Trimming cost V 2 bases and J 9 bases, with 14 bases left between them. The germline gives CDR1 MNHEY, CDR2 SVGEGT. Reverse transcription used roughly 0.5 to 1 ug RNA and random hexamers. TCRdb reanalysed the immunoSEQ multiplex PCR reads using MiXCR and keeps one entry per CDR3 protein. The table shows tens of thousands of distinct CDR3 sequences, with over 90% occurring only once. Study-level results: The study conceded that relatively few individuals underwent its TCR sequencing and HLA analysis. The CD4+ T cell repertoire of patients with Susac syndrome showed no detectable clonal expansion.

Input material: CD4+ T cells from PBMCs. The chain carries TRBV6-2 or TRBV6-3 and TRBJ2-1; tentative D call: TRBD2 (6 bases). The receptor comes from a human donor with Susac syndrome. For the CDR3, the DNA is TGTGCCAGCAGTTACCTAGCGAGTTACCCTGAGCAGTTCTTC. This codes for CASSYLASYPEQFF.